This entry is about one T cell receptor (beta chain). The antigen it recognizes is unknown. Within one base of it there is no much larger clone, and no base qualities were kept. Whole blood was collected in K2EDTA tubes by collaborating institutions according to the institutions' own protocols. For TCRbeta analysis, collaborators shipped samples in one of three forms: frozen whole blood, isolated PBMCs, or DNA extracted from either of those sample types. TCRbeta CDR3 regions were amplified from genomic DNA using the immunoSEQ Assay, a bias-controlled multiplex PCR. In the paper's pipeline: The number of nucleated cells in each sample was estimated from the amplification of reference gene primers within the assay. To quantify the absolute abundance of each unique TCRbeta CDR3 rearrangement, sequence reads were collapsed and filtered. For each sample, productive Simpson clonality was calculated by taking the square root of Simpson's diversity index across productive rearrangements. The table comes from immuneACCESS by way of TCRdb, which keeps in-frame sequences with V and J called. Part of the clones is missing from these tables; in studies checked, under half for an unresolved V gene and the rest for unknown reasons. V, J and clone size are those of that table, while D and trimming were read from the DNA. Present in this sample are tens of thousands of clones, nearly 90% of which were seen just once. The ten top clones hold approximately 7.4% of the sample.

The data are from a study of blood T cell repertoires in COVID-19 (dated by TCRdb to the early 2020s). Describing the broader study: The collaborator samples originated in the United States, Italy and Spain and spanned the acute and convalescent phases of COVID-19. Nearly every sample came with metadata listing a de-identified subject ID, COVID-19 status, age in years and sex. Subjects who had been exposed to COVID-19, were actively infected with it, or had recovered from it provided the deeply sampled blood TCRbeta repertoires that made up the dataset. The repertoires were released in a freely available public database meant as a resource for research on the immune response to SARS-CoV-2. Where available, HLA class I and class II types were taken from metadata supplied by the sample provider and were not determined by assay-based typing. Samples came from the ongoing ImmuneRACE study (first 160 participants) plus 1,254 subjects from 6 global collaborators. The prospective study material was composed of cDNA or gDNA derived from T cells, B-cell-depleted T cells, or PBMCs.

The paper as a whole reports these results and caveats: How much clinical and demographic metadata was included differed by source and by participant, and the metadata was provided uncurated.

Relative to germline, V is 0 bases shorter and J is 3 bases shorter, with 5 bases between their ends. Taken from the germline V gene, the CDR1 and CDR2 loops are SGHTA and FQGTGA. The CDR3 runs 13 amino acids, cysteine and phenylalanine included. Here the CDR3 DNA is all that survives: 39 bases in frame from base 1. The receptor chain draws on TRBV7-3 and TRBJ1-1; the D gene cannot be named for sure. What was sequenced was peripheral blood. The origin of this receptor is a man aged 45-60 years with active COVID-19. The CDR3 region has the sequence CASSLTRDTEAFF. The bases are TGTGCCAGCAGCTTAACCCGGGACACTGAAGCTTTCTTT. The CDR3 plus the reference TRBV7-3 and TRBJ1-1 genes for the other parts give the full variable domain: GAGVSQTPSNKVTEKGKYVELRCDPISGHTALYWYRQSLGQGPEFLIYFQGTGAADDSGLPNDRFFAVRPEGSVSTLKIQRTERGDSAVYLCASSLTRDTEAFFGQGTRLTVV.